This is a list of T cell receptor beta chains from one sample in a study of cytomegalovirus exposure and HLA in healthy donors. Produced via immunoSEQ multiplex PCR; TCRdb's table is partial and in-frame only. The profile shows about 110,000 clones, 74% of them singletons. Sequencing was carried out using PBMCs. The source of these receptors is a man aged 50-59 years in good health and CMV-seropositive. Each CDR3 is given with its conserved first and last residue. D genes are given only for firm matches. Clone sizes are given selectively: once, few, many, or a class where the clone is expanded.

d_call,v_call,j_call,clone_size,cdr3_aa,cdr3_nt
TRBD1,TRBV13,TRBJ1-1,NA,CASSSWGQGNTEAFF,TGTGCCAGCAGCTCCTGGGGACAGGGGAACACTGAAGCTTTCTTT
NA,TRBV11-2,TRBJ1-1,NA,CASSQGSEAFF,TGTGCCAGCAGCCAGGGCTCTGAAGCTTTCTTT
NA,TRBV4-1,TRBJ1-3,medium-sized,CASSPPRGDTIYF,TGCGCCAGCAGCCCACCACGGGGAGACACCATATATTTT
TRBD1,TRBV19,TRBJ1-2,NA,CASRQGFYGYTF,TGTGCCAGTCGACAGGGATTCTATGGCTACACCTTC
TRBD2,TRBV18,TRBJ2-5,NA,CASSPPGLAGGMETQYF,TGTGCCAGCTCACCCCCCGGGCTAGCGGGGGGGATGGAGACCCAGTACTTC
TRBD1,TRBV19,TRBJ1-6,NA,CASSILKTGKRGSPLHF,TGTGCCAGTAGTATCCTCAAGACAGGGAAAAGGGGATCACCCCTCCACTTT
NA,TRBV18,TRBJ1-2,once,CASSESRGYGYTF,TGTGCCAGCTCGGAAAGTAGGGGGTATGGCTACACCTTC
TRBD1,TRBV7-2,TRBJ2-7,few,CASSWRAGGDEQYF,TGTGCCAGCAGCTGGCGGGCAGGGGGCGACGAGCAGTACTTC
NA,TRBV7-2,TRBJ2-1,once,CASSREGQGAYNEQFF,TGTGCCAGCAGCCGGGAGGGACAGGGTGCCTACAATGAGCAGTTCTTC
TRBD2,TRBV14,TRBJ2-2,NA,CASSQGTSLFTGELFF,TGTGCCAGCAGCCAAGGGACTAGCCTTTTTACCGGGGAGCTGTTTTTT
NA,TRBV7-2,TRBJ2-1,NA,CASSLSLIAEQFF,TGTGCCAGCAGCTTATCACTAATTGCTGAGCAGTTCTTC
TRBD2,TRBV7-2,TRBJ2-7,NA,CASSFQSGRYYEQYF,TGTGCCAGCAGCTTTCAGAGCGGGAGGTACTACGAGCAGTACTTC
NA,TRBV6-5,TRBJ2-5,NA,CASSPQGGGETQYF,TGTGCCAGCAGTCCCCAGGGGGGAGGAGAGACCCAGTACTTC
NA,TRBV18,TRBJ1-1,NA,CASSPMNTEAFF,TGTGCCAGCTCTCCCATGAACACTGAAGCTTTCTTT
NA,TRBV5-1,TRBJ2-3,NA,CASGVGRRGTDTQYF,TGCGCCAGCGGAGTTGGGCGGAGGGGCACAGATACGCAGTATTTT
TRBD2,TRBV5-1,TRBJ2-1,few,CASSSNSGGSYNEQFF,TGCGCCAGCAGCTCAAATTCGGGGGGCTCCTACAATGAGCAGTTCTTC
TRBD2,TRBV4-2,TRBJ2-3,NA,CASSQDLNSGVRTDTQYF,TGTGCCAGCAGCCAAGATTTGAATAGCGGGGTGCGCACAGATACGCAGTATTTT
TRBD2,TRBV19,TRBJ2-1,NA,CASSIPLTSRRFF,TGTGCCAGTAGTATACCACTGACTAGCCGCCGGTTCTTC
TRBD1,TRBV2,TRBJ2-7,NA,CASSEGGARGLLLLASHEQYF,TGTGCCAGCAGTGAAGGGGGGGCCAGGGGGCTACTACTTCTCGCATCCCACGAGCAGTACTTC
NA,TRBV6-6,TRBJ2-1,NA,CASSTLGQLLQFF,TGTGCCAGCAGCACCCTTGGACAGTTATTGCAGTTCTTC
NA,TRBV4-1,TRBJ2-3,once,CASSQERRGGTDTQYF,TGCGCCAGCAGCCAAGAACGGCGCGGGGGCACAGATACGCAGTATTTT
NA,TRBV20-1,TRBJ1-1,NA,CSARDRGGAFF,TGCAGTGCTAGAGATCGGGGGGGAGCTTTCTTT
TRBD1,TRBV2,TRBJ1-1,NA,CASSIQGADTEAFF,TGTGCCAGCAGTATACAGGGGGCTGACACTGAAGCTTTCTTT
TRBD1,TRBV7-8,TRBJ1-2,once,CASSLKSLGQGIDYGYTF,TGTGCCAGCAGCTTAAAGTCTTTGGGACAGGGGATCGACTATGGCTACACCTTC
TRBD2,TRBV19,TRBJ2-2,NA,CASSRREGSGELFF,TGTGCCAGTAGTAGGCGGGAGGGCAGCGGGGAGCTGTTTTTT
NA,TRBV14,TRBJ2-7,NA,CASSQPGLGSYEQYF,TGTGCCAGCAGCCAGCCAGGGTTAGGCTCCTACGAGCAGTACTTC
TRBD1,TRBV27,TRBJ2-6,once,CASTFLRGNPAGGDSSGANGLTF,TGTGCCAGCACCTTTCTTCGCGGGAATCCAGCAGGGGGCGATAGCTCTGGGGCCAACGGCCTGACTTTC
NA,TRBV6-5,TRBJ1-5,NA,CATYPAGGQPQHF,TGTGCCACCTACCCTGCGGGGGGTCAGCCCCAGCATTTT
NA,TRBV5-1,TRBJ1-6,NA,CASGSGNSPLHF,TGCGCCAGCGGGAGCGGGAATTCACCCCTCCACTTT